The source of this T cell receptor beta chain is a study of cytomegalovirus exposure and HLA in healthy donors. 60 Vbeta and 13 Jbeta primers were used in PCR. The method was immunoSEQ multiplex PCR; TCRdb's version includes in-frame clones alone and lacks a portion of them. The sample includes about 200,000 clones, roughly nine tenths of them seen just once. Germline lookup yields CDR1 DFQATT and CDR2 SNEGSKA (reference sequence). This CDR3 has 11 residues. V gave up 5 bases and J gave up 4 bases, with 7 bases separating them. This clonotype was obtained from a boy between 2 and 10 years old in good health and CMV-seronegative. This chain joins TRBV20-1 and TRBJ2-3; D gene unclear. Sequencing was carried out using PBMCs. CDR3 coding DNA: TGCAGTGCTCTACTGGCAGATACGCAGTATTTT. Protein product: CSALLADTQYF.